Following are 24 T cell receptor beta chains from one sample sequenced in a study of T cells in Graves' hyperthyroidism and ophthalmopathy. RNA transcripts were the template for amplifying TCR beta CDR3 regions. When the TCR CDR3 underwent first-round RT-PCR, the HTBI primer set was used. In TCRdb, the multiplex PCR reads were re-called with MiXCR into one record per CDR3 protein. The data contain some 570,000 distinct CDR3 sequences, approximately 15% of them seen just once; the ten biggest clones take up about 6.6%. The sample consisted of blood. The receptors stem from a woman under 30 with Graves' ophthalmopathy.

This clonotype occurred many times. The chain recombines TRBV7-9 with TRBJ2-7; D assignment may be TRBD1 or TRBD2 (6 bases each). From germline, CDR1 is SEHNR and CDR2 FQNEAQ (reference sequence). Trimming removed 8 bases at V and 4 bases at J, with 18 bases between. The CDR3 consists of 14 residues. The CDR3 region has the DNA TGTGCCAGCTCTGACAGGTCTCGGGGGTACGAGCAGTACTTC. Translating gives CASSDRSRGYEQYF.

This clonotype was seen at least ten times. The CDR3 protein is CASSRTGGAAQETQYF. In DNA, the CDR3 is TGTGCCAGCAGCCGTACAGGGGGCGCGGCCCAAGAGACCCAGTACTTC. The chain recombines TRBV28 with TRBJ2-5; 9 bases are a match to TRBD1. V lost 6 bases and J lost 1; bases outside the gene matches: 9. CDR1 is MDHEN, CDR2 SYDVKM, per germline. This CDR3 contains 16 residues.

This clonotype was seen repeatedly, ten times or more. This chain joins TRBV12-3 or TRBV12-4 and TRBJ2-7; TRBD2 aligns across 10 bases. Trimming cost V 5 bases and J 7 bases; bases outside gene matches: 14. The CDR3 runs 16 residues. CDR3 DNA sequence: TGTGCCAGCAGTCCCCGCGTCGCACTAGCGGGAAGGGAGCAGTACTTC. As protein: CASSPRVALAGREQYF.

Ten or more counts support this clonotype. The chain has TRBV3-1 and TRBJ1-1; TRBD1 aligns across 12 bases. The CDR3 is 15 residues long. J was trimmed by 6 bases and V by 2 bases; bases with no gene match: 4. Per germline, CDR1 LGHDT and CDR2 YNNKEL (reference sequence). CDR3 DNA sequence: TGTGCCAGCAGCCAACGAGGGACAGGGGGCTCTGAAGCTTTCTTT. Translating it yields CASSQRGTGGSEAFF.

This clonotype was counted at least ten times. The chain uses TRBV20-1 and TRBJ2-1, with 9 bases fitting TRBD1. CDR3 length: 13 residues. Germline V CDR1 and CDR2: DFQATT, SNEGSKA (reference sequence). V lost 3 bases, J lost 5 bases, and 2 bases stayed unmatched. For the CDR3, the DNA is TGCAGTGCTAGGACAGGGGGAAACAATGAGCAGTTCTTC. The encoded protein is CSARTGGNNEQFF.

A few counts support this clonotype. The J gene is TRBJ1-4, the V gene TRBV5-5, with 8 positions matching TRBD1. CDR1 and CDR2 (germline): SGHKS, YYEKEE (reference sequence). Germline trimming cut 4 bases from V and 3 bases from J; bases unmatched to any gene: 5. The CDR3 is 15 amino acids. For the CDR3, the DNA is TGTGCCAGCAGCCCCTCGGGACAGGCTAATGAAAAACTGTTTTTT. This codes for CASSPSGQANEKLFF. The entire variable domain, with the rest obtained from reference TRBV5-5 and TRBJ1-4, is as follows: DAGVTQSPTHLIKTRGQQVTLRCSPISGHKSVSWYQQVLGQGPQFIFQYYEKEERGRGNFPDRFSARQFPNYSSELNVNALLLGDSALYLCASSPSGQANEKLFFGSGTQLSVL.

V gene TRBV6-1 combines with J gene TRBJ2-3; 12 bases line up with TRBD2. The V gene end was trimmed by 6 bases and the J gene end by 6 bases; junction bases not matched to a gene: 13. CDR3 size: 17 residues. The germline gives CDR1 MNHNS, CDR2 SASEGT. CDR3 region: CASRGTSGFLVADTQYF. The CDR3 region has the DNA TGTGCCAGCAGGGGGACTAGCGGGTTCCTTGTAGCGGATACGCAGTATTTT.

This clonotype was detected ten times or more. The chain is built from TRBV12-3 or TRBV12-4 and TRBJ1-1; TRBD1 might be the D (5 bases). Trimming shortened V by 8 bases and J by 1 base, and 11 bases separated the two germline ends. This CDR3 has 13 residues. In DNA form, the CDR3 reads TGTGCCAGCGGGACGACAGAGAACACTGAAGCTTTCTTT. Protein: CASGTTENTEAFF.

There are many counts of this clonotype. The chain carries TRBV11-2 and TRBJ2-2; D might be TRBD1 or TRBD2, each matching 5 bases. Germline V gene sequence: CDR1 SGHAT, CDR2 FQNNGV. V lost 6 bases, J lost 3 bases, and 8 bases lay in between. The CDR3 runs 13 residues. As DNA, the CDR3 is TGTGCCAGCAGGAGGGGATACACCGGGGAGCTGTTTTTT. Its protein product is CASRRGYTGELFF. Full variable domain (rest looked up from reference TRBV11-2 and TRBJ2-2): EAGVAQSPRYKIIEKRQSVAFWCNPISGHATLYWYQQILGQGPKLLIQFQNNGVVDDSQLPKDRFSAERLKGVDSTLKIQPAKLEDSAVYLCASRRGYTGELFFGEGSRLTVL.

The rearrangement joins TRBV19 to TRBJ2-7; unclear D gene. CDR1 is LNHDA and CDR2 is SQIVND in the germline V gene (reference sequence). This CDR3 contains 14 residues. V dropped 1 base and J dropped 7 bases, with 14 bases sitting between them. The CDR3 sequence is CASSIVEFKAEQYF. For the CDR3, the DNA is TGTGCCAGTAGTATAGTCGAATTCAAGGCGGAGCAGTACTTC. The complete variable domain, with remaining parts taken from reference TRBV19 and TRBJ2-7, reads DGGITQSPKYLFRKEGQNVTLSCEQNLNHDAMYWYRQDPGQGLRLIYYSQIVNDFQKGDIAEGYSVSREKKESFPLTVTSAQKNPTAFYLCASSIVEFKAEQYFGPGTRLTVT.

The chain joins TRBV7-3 to TRBJ2-3, with TRBD1 as a possible D gene (5 bases). The CDR3 spans 15 residues. The V end lost 8 bases, the J end lost 2 bases, and 17 bases lay between the germline ends. Germline CDR1 SGHTA, CDR2 FQGTGA. The CDR3 region has the DNA TGTGCCAGCGGCCCGCAGGGTTCTGACACAGATACGCAGTATTTT. This gives the protein CASGPQGSDTDTQYF.

Turning to this clonotype: A read error may explain this, as a much larger clone is one base away. This chain joins TRBV5-1 and TRBJ1-1; tentative D call: TRBD1 (5 bases). CDR3 length equals 17 residues. The ends were cut back, 2 bases at V and 3 bases at J, with 20 bases in the middle. Germline V gene lookup returns CDR1 SGHRS and CDR2 YFSETQ. Here the CDR3 DNA reads TGCGCCAGCAGCTTCGCCGGGGGGTCCTTAGGGGACACTGAAGCTTTCTTT. It is translated as CASSFAGGSLGDTEAFF.

This clonotype was detected only a few times. The J gene is TRBJ2-1, the V gene TRBV5-1, with D possibly TRBD2 on 6 matching bases. Per the germline V gene, CDR1 is SGHRS and CDR2 is YFSETQ. There are 16 residues in the CDR3. V lost 1 base and J 3 bases, leaving 14 bases between the germline ends. The DNA for the CDR3 is TGCGCCAGCAGCTTGCCTCAGGGTAGCGGCTACAATGAGCAGTTCTTC. This gives the protein CASSLPQGSGYNEQFF.

This clonotype has at least ten counts. The chain has TRBV11-2 and TRBJ1-2, with unresolved D. CDR3 size: 13 residues. Germline V gene sequence: CDR1 SGHAT, CDR2 FQNNGV. V shed 0 bases and J shed 9 bases, with 11 bases lying between them. The CDR3 nucleotides read TGTGCCAGCAGCTTAGAAACAGCTGGGCGCTACACCTTC. It codes for CASSLETAGRYTF.

The chain joins TRBV6-4 to TRBJ1-1; D call uncertain. This CDR3 comprises 13 residues. V lost 9 bases, J lost 1 base, and 12 bases lay in between. Germline CDR1 reads MRHNA; CDR2 reads SNTAGT. In nucleotides, the CDR3 is TGTGCCAGTAGTAGACTTTGGAACACTGAAGCTTTCTTT. This sequence encodes CASSRLWNTEAFF.

This clonotype was detected only a few times. The rearrangement joins TRBV2 to TRBJ1-4; a weak D match, TRBD1 (5 bases). Germline loops: CDR1 SNHLY, CDR2 FYNNEI. The CDR3 totals 15 residues. V was clipped by 7 bases and J by 6 bases, with 18 bases between them. This chain's CDR3 is CASKRAGTEDEKLFF. CDR3 nucleotides: TGTGCCAGCAAGAGAGCCGGGACGGAAGATGAAAAACTGTTTTTT. The whole variable domain, filled in from reference TRBV2 and TRBJ1-4, reads EPEVTQTPSHQVTQMGQEVILRCVPISNHLYFYWYRQILGQKVEFLVSFYNNEISEKSEIFDDQFSVERPDGSNFTLKIRSTKLEDSAMYFCASKRAGTEDEKLFFGSGTQLSVL.

Ten or more counts support this clonotype. V gene TRBV9 combines with J gene TRBJ2-1, with a weak D call TRBD2 (6 bases). V shed 0 bases and J shed 5 bases, with 18 bases lying between them. This CDR3 contains 17 residues. From germline, CDR1 is SGDLS and CDR2 YYNGEE. The CDR3 protein is CASSVAADQRAHNEQFF. The CDR3 region has the DNA TGTGCCAGCAGCGTAGCCGCCGACCAGCGGGCCCACAATGAGCAGTTCTTC.

This clonotype was counted at least ten times. This rearrangement joins TRBV6-5 to TRBJ2-7; D perhaps matches TRBD2 (7 bases). The CDR3 extends over 15 amino acids. V was clipped by 0 bases and J by 3 bases, with 12 bases between them. The germline V gene encodes CDR1 MNHEY and CDR2 SVGAGI. The DNA of the CDR3 is TGTGCCAGCAGTTACTCAGGGGGGACTAACTACGAGCAGTACTTC. Its protein is CASSYSGGTNYEQYF.

This clonotype was recorded many times. The chain employs TRBV7-8 and TRBJ1-4; 9 bases are a match to TRBD1. The CDR3 is 16 residues long. The germline V gene encodes CDR1 SGHVS and CDR2 FQNEAQ. With V trimmed by 5 bases and J by 3 bases, 7 bases remained unmatched. In DNA form, the CDR3 reads TGTGCCAGCAGCAGACAGGGGGAGGCGGCTAATGAAAAACTGTTTTTT. It specifies CASSRQGEAANEKLFF.

This clonotype was counted between two and nine times. The CDR3 protein is CSVEEPGDADYYEQYF. Written as DNA, the CDR3 is TGCAGCGTTGAAGAACCTGGGGACGCGGACTACTACGAGCAGTACTTC. The gene calls are TRBV29-1 and TRBJ2-7; weak D call: TRBD2 (6 bases). CDR3 length equals 16 residues. CDR1 is SQVTM and CDR2 is ANQGSEA in the germline V gene. V was clipped by 0 bases and J by 3 bases, with 18 bases between them.

The gene calls are TRBV28 and TRBJ2-3; 11 nucleotides line up with TRBD2. V trimming: 6 bases; J trimming: 1 base; junction bases outside the gene matches: 15. The germline V gene encodes CDR1 MDHEN and CDR2 SYDVKM. The CDR3 runs 19 residues. The CDR3 DNA is TGTGCCAGCAGAACCGGGACTAGCGGTCATGGAAAGGGCACAGATACGCAGTATTTT. Translation gives CASRTGTSGHGKGTDTQYF.

This clonotype was seen a handful of times. V gene TRBV4-1 combines with J gene TRBJ2-1; 7 nucleotides align to TRBD1. Trimming at V came to 3 bases and at J to 0 bases, leaving 8 bases not matched to a gene. From germline, CDR1 is MGHRA and CDR2 YSYEKL. The CDR3 has 17 residues. As DNA, the CDR3 is TGCGCCAGCAGCCAGCCGGACAGGCCGAGCTCCTACAATGAGCAGTTCTTC. Translating it yields CASSQPDRPSSYNEQFF.

This clonotype was detected ten times or more. The chain uses TRBV28 and TRBJ2-5; D is unresolved. The CDR3 runs to 14 residues. Germline V gene lookup returns CDR1 MDHEN and CDR2 SYDVKM. V shed 3 bases and J shed 4 bases, with 12 bases lying between them. In DNA form, the CDR3 reads TGTGCCAGCAGTTTGCGAGTAGATGGAGAGACCCAGTACTTC. Its translation is CASSLRVDGETQYF.

This clonotype was recorded a few times. This chain links TRBV7-9 with TRBJ1-1, with TRBD1 identical over 9 bases. CDR1 is SEHNR and CDR2 is FQNEAQ in the germline V gene (reference sequence). This CDR3 comprises 21 residues. V lost 1 base and J lost 11; bases outside the gene matches: 29. The CDR3 spells CASSLVSDGVGQGPPKGRAFF. The CDR3 DNA reads as TGTGCCAGCAGCTTAGTAAGCGATGGCGTCGGACAGGGGCCCCCAAAGGGTAGGGCTTTCTTT.